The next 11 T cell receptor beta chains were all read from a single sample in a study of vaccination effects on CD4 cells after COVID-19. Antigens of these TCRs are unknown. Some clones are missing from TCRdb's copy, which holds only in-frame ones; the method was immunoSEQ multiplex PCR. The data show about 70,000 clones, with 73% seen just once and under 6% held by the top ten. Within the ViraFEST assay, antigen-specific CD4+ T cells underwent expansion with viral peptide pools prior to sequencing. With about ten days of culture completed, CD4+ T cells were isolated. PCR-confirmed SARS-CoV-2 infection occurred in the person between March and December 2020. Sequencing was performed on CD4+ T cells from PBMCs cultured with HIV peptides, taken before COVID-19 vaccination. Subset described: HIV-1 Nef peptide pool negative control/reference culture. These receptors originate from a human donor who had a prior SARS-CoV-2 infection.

The DNA of the CDR3 is TGTGCCAGCAGGACATGGACAGGATACTCCTACGAGCAGTACTTC. It specifies CASRTWTGYSYEQYF. The V call is TRBV6-5, the J call TRBJ2-7, with 7 bases fitting TRBD1. CDR1 and CDR2 (germline): MNHEY, SVGAGI. This CDR3 comprises 15 residues. V dropped 6 bases and J dropped 0; count of bases not matched to a gene: 8.

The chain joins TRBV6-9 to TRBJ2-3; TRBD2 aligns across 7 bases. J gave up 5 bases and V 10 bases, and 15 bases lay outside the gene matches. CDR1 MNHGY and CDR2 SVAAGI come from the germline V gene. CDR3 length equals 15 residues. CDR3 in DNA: TGTGCCACCACGACGGCTAGCGGTCGTCAAGATACGCAGTATTTT. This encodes CATTTASGRQDTQYF.

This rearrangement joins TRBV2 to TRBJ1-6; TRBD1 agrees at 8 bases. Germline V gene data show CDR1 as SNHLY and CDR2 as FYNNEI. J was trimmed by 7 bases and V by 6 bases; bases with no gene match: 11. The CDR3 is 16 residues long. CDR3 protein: CASRGTGLDPNSPLHF. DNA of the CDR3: TGTGCCAGCAGGGGGACAGGCCTGGACCCGAATTCACCCCTCCACTTT.

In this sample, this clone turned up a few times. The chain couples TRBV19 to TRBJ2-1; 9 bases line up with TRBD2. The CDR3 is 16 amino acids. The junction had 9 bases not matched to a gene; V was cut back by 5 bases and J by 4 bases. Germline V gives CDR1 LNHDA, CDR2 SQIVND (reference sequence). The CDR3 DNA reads TGTGCCAGTAGTTTCGTCGGACTAGCGAGATACAATGAGCAGTTCTTC. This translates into CASSFVGLARYNEQFF.

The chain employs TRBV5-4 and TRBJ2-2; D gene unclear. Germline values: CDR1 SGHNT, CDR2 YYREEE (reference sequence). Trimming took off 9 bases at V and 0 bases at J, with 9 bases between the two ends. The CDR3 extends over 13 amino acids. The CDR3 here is CATFHPNTGELFF. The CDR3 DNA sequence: TGTGCCACTTTCCATCCGAACACCGGGGAGCTGTTTTTT. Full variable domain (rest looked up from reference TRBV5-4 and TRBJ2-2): ETGVTQSPTHLIKTRGQQVTLRCSSQSGHNTVSWYQQALGQGPQFIFQYYREEENGRGNFPPRFSGLQFPNYSSELNVNALELDDSALYLCATFHPNTGELFFGEGSRLTVL.

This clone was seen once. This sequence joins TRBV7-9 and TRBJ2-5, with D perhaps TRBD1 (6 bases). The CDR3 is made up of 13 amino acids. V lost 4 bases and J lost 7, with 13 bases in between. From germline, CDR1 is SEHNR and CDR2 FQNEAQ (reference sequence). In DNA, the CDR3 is TGTGCCAGCAGCTCCCAACAGGGCGGGACCCAGTACTTC. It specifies CASSSQQGGTQYF.

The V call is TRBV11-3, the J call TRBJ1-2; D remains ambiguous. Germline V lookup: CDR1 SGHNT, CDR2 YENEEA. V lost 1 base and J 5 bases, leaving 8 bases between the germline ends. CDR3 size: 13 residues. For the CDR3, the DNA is TGTGCCAGCAGCTTAGGGCAGGCGTATGGCTACACCTTC. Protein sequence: CASSLGQAYGYTF.

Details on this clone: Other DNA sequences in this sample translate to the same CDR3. CDR3 DNA: TGTGCCAGTAGTATCGGGAATCAGCCCCAGCATTTT. Translated, it gives CASSIGNQPQHF. The chain uses TRBV19 and TRBJ1-5, with D uncertain. The CDR3 loop spans 12 amino acids. CDR1 and CDR2 from the germline V gene are LNHDA and SQIVND (reference sequence). Deletions cut 3 bases from V and 4 bases from J, with 4 bases between. The whole variable domain, remainder taken from reference TRBV19 and TRBJ1-5, is DGGITQSPKYLFRKEGQNVTLSCEQNLNHDAMYWYRQDPGQGLRLIYYSQIVNDFQKGDIAEGYSVSREKKESFPLTVTSAQKNPTAFYLCASSIGNQPQHFGDGTRLSIL.

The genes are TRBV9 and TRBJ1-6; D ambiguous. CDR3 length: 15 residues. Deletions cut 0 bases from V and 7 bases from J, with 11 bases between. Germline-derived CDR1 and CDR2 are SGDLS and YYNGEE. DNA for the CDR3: TGTGCCAGCAGCGTAGTCCCAGGTCAGAATTCACCCCTCCACTTT. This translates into CASSVVPGQNSPLHF.

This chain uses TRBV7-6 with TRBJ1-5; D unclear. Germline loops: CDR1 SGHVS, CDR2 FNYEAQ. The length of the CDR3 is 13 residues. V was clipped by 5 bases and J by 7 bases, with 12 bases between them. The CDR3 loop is CASSLGRGQPQHF. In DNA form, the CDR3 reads TGTGCCAGCAGCCTAGGGCGGGGACAGCCCCAGCATTTT.

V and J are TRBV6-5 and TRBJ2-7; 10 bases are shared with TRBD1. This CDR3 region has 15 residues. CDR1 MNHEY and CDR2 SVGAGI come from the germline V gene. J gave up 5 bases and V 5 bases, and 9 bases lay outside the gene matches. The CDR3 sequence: CASSKTGGEFNEQYF. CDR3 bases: TGTGCCAGCAGTAAGACAGGGGGCGAGTTCAACGAGCAGTACTTC.